The 8 T cell receptor beta chains given below trace back to one sample, sequenced in a study of radiotherapy plus CTLA-4 blockade in lung cancer. The repertoire was sequenced with immunoSEQ multiplex PCR; TCRdb's copy has only in-frame clones and lacks some. The table records tens of thousands of clones, 55% to 75% of them present only once. The sample here was peripheral blood, taken from a patient treated with radiotherapy plus ipilimumab. These receptors were collected from a human donor with non-small cell lung cancer that progressed on radiotherapy plus ipilimumab.

By share, this clone ranks as medium-sized. V gene TRBV9 combines with J gene TRBJ2-3; 11 positions match TRBD2. Germline CDR1 SGDLS, CDR2 YYNGEE. With 3 bases clipped from V and 2 bases from J, the junction kept 5 bases outside the gene matches. This CDR3 contains 16 residues. CDR3 sequence reads: CASSGGTSGSTDTQYF. CDR3 sequence (DNA): TGTGCCAGCAGCGGGGGGACTAGCGGTTCCACAGATACGCAGTATTTT.

This clone came up a few times. This chain uses TRBV13 with TRBJ1-2, with D uncertain. Germline V gene sequence: CDR1 PRHDT, CDR2 FYEKMQ (reference sequence). The CDR3 is made up of 14 amino acids. Trimming shortened V by 5 bases and J by 8 bases, and 18 bases separated the two germline ends. CDR3 loop: CASSNHLVDWGYTF. Written as DNA, the CDR3 is TGTGCCAGCAGCAACCATCTTGTGGACTGGGGCTACACCTTC. The whole variable domain, filled in from reference TRBV13 and TRBJ1-2, reads AAGVIQSPRHLIKEKRETATLKCYPIPRHDTVYWYQQGPGQDPQFLISFYEKMQSDKGSIPDRFSAQQFSDYHSELNMSSLELGDSALYFCASSNHLVDWGYTFGSGTRLTVV.

V usage is TRBV5-1 and J usage is TRBJ2-7; a weak D match, TRBD1 (6 bases). Germline CDR1 reads SGHRS; CDR2 reads YFSETQ. The length of the CDR3 is 15 residues. The germline V and J ends were trimmed by 4 bases and 0 bases, with 14 bases remaining between them. CDR3 sequence: CASSLRTDRSYEQYF. CDR3 DNA: TGCGCCAGCAGCCTTCGGACAGACCGCTCCTACGAGCAGTACTTC.

The CDR3 loop reads CASNYLGASTDTQYF. The CDR3 DNA reads TGTGCCAGCAATTATCTAGGGGCTAGCACAGATACGCAGTATTTT. The rearrangement joins TRBV2 to TRBJ2-3; maybe TRBD1 (5 bases). CDR3 length: 15 amino acids. The germline CDR1 and CDR2 sequences are SNHLY and FYNNEI. Trimming left V 7 bases short and J 0 bases short, with 14 bases between.

This clone was counted only a few times. The chain joins TRBV6-5 to TRBJ1-3; 9 positions agree with TRBD1. V shed 2 bases and J 4 bases; nucleotides not matched to a gene: 3. CDR3 size: 15 residues. Per germline, CDR1 MNHEY and CDR2 SVGAGI. In DNA form, the CDR3 reads TGTGCCAGCAGTTACGGGACAGGGCTGGGAAACACCATATATTTT. It is translated as CASSYGTGLGNTIYF.

The chain couples TRBV6-5 to TRBJ1-2; D is uncertain. The CDR3 extends over 13 amino acids. V lost 2 bases and J lost 8, with 12 bases in between. Looked up from germline, CDR1 is MNHEY and CDR2 is SVGAGI. DNA of the CDR3: TGTGCCAGCAGTTACCCTGAGGGTCGGGGCTACACCTTC. It is translated as CASSYPEGRGYTF.

This clone has a single count. The chain is built from TRBV2 and TRBJ1-2, with D possibly matching TRBD1 (5 bases). CDR3 size: 16 residues. Looked up from germline, CDR1 is SNHLY and CDR2 is FYNNEI. Trimming pared 2 bases from V and 7 bases from J, leaving 20 bases between. The CDR3 protein is CASSEQSREDFLGYTF. CDR3 sequence (DNA): TGTGCCAGCAGTGAACAATCCAGGGAAGACTTCCTTGGCTACACCTTC. The full variable domain, rest sourced from reference TRBV2 and TRBJ1-2, is EPEVTQTPSHQVTQMGQEVILRCVPISNHLYFYWYRQILGQKVEFLVSFYNNEISEKSEIFDDQFSVERPDGSNFTLKIRSTKLEDSAMYFCASSEQSREDFLGYTFGSGTRLTVV.

The V and J genes are TRBV30 and TRBJ1-6, with TRBD1 as a possible D gene (5 bases). Trimming removed 5 bases at V and 6 bases at J, with 23 bases between. CDR3 length: 17 residues. Per germline, CDR1 GTSNPN and CDR2 SVGIG (reference sequence). In nucleotides, the CDR3 is TGTGCCTGGGCGCGCCCTCAGGGAGAGGCAAGTAATTCACCCCTCCACTTT. Translated: CAWARPQGEASNSPLHF.